In its sample, the clone carrying this TCR beta chain was seen a few times. Its antigen remains unidentified. The PCR employed 60 Vbeta primers together with 13 Jbeta primers. Produced via immunoSEQ multiplex PCR; TCRdb's table is partial and in-frame only. The sample lists 150,000 to 200,000 clones, more than 60% occurring once. This specimen belongs to a study of cytomegalovirus exposure and HLA in healthy donors. Findings and limits, study-wide: Donor immune exposure was known only as CMV serostatus. According to a later analysis, most TCR beta chains associated with CMV appeared HLA-restricted. A list of around 150 TCR beta chains associated with cytomegalovirus was given.

CDR1 is LNHDA, CDR2 SQIVND, per germline (reference sequence). Losses at the gene ends were 5 bases for V and 4 bases for J; bases not matched to a gene: 3. CDR3 length equals 13 residues. The TCR originated in a woman between 50 and 59 years old in good health and CMV-seropositive. The specimen sequenced was PBMCs. The rearrangement links TRBV19 to TRBJ2-5; 8 nucleotides line up with TRBD1. CDR3 coding DNA: TGTGCCAGTAGTTTAACAGGGGGAGAGACCCAGTACTTC. As protein: CASSLTGGETQYF.